This T cell receptor beta chain stems from a study of blood T cell repertoires in COVID-19. Clones were sequenced by immunoSEQ multiplex PCR, and TCRdb holds only the in-frame ones, with some missing. The repertoire holds about 140,000 clones, with around 83% as singletons. The CDR3 spans 17 residues. V trimming: 8 bases; J trimming: 3 bases; junction bases outside the gene matches: 12. CDR1 and CDR2 (germline): MDHEN, SYDVKM. The sample consisted of peripheral blood. The receptor's source is a man aged 30-40 years with COVID-19, enrolled during active disease. The genes are TRBV28 and TRBJ2-4; 11 nucleotides align to TRBD2. CDR3 in DNA: TGTGCCAGCCGACCCCAGGTTAGCGGGAGGGTCAAAAACATTCAGTACTTC. Encoded protein: CASRPQVSGRVKNIQYF.